This T cell receptor beta chain is from a study of shared clonotypes between healthy human individuals. As concerns this clone: No antigen is known for it.

Study-level points and caveats: Naive CD4 clonotypes overlapped across a handful of donors at roughly 5.1%. The represented genetic and exposure-history diversity was limited by the small number of donors.

TCRdb's copy holds only in-frame clones and misses some; the assay was immunoSEQ multiplex PCR. This table holds 2 million to 2.5 million clones, approximately 94% found once. Germline V CDR1 and CDR2: LGHNA, YNFKEQ. This CDR3 region has 15 residues. With V trimmed by 1 base and J by 10 bases, 8 bases remained unmatched. As defined, naive CD8 cells were CD45RO-negative and positively selected for CCR7, with terminally differentiated effector memory CD45RA+ cells excluded. The sample taken for sequencing was naive CD8+ T cells from PBMCs. The rearrangement uses TRBV4-2 and TRBJ2-1, with 9 positions matching TRBD2. The source is a man between 18 and 29 years old in good health. Some clones in this sample may be carry-over from other donors' samples. This chain's CDR3 is CASSQGIAGEGEQFF. CDR3 in DNA: TGTGCCAGCAGCCAAGGGATAGCGGGAGAGGGGGAGCAGTTCTTC.